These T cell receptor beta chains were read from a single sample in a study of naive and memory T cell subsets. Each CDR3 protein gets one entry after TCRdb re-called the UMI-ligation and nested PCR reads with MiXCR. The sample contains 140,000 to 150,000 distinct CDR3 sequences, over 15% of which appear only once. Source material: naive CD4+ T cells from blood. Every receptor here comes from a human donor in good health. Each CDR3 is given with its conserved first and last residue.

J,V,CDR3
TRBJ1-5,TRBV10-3,CASGTGNNQPQHF
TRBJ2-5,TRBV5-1,CASSAPEGRETQYF
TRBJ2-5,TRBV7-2,CASLGGGETQYF
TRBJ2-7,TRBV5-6,CASSSAAYEQYF
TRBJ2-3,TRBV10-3,CAISSIGDTQYF
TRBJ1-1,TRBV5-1,CASSLAGGNEAFF
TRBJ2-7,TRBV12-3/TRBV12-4,CASSFRDRSEQYF
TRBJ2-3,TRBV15,CATSRLAGAGTDTQYF
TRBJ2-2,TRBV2,CASRKAGTSSSGELFF
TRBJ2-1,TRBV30,CAWSVKLAGGYNEQFF
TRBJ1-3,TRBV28,CASSLGFSLSGNTIYF
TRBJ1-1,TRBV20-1,CSAGQGGTEAFF
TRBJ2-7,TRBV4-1,CASSRTGREGYEQYF
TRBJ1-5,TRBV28,CATEGGDQPQHF
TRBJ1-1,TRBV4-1,CASSQVGWLNTEAFF
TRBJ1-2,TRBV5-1,CASSPEQGLGYTF
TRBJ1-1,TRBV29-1,CSVESRGGNTEAFF
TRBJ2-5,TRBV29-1,CSTRTGTAETQYF
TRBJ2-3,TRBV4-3,CASSQDGGGGTDTQYF
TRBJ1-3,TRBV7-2,CASSPPGRGVSGNTIYF
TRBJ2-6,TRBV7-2,CASSFQEATGANVLTF
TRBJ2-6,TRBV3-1,CASSQDRGRHNSGANVLTF
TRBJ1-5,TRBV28,CASSQLSGTALNQPQHF
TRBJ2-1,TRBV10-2,CASLLAGTNEQFF
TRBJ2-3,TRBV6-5,CASSRGTKQRDTQYF
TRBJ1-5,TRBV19,CASTDSVRVGQPQHF
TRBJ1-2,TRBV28,CASSLDAYGYTF
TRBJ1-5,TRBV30,CAWSTLVSNQPQHF
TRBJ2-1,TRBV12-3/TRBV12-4,CASSSRDSLGQFF
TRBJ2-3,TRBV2,CASSKAGGPIDTQYF
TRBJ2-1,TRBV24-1,CATSDPGTRLNEQFF
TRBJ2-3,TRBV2,CASSGDGTDTQYF
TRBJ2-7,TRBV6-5,CASNRGLAGDEQYF
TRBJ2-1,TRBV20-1,CSAHPVLAGGSRTNEQFF
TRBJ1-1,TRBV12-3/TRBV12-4,CASSSPQGYTEAFF
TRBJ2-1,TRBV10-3,CAISDTASSSPEQFF
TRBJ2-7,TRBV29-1,CSVEDSSYEQYF
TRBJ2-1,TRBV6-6,CASSYQQPNNEQFF
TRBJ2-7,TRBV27,CASRYQGNSYEQYF
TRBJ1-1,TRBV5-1,CASSPGTGGLTEAFF
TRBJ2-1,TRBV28,CASSSGQAGGLRKFF
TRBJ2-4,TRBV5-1,CASSPGLAGGADIQYF
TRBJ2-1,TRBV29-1,CSPSRVFNEQFF
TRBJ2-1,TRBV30,CAGNRGSYNEQFF
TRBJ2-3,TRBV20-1,CSARGDGGTDTQYF
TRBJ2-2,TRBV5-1,CASSSPGLAGSGELFF